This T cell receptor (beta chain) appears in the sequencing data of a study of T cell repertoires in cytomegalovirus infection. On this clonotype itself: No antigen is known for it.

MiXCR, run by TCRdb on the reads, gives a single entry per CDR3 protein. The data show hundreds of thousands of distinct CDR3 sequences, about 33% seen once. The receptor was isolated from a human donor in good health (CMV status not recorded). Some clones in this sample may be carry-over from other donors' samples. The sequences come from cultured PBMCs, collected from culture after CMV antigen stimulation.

The CDR3 here is CSAAGTENTEAFF. The CDR3 region has the DNA TGCAGTGCAGCCGGGACAGAGAACACTGAAGCTTTCTTT. The chain is built from TRBV20-1 and TRBJ1-1; 7 bases match TRBD1. The CDR3 runs to 13 residues. CDR1 is DFQATT, CDR2 SNEGSKA, per germline (reference sequence). J lost 1 base, V lost 6 bases, and 5 bases had no gene match.